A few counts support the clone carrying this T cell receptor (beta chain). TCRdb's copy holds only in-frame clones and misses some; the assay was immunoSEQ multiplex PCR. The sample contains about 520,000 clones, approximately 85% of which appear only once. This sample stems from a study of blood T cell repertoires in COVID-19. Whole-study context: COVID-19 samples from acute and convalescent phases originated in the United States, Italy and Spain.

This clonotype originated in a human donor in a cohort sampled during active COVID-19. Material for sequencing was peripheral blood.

The CDR3, as DNA: TGTGCCAGCAGCTTCCAGTTGACTATCAATGAGCAGTTCTTC. Encoded protein: CASSFQLTINEQFF. The gene calls are TRBV11-2 and TRBJ2-1; D is possibly TRBD2 (5 bases). Germline CDR1 and CDR2: SGHAT and FQNNGV. This CDR3 is 14 amino acids long. Trimming removed 3 bases from V and 6 bases from J, with 12 bases in between.